These T cell receptor beta chains were read from a single sample in a study of shared clonotypes between healthy human individuals. Using immunoSEQ multiplex PCR, the repertoire was profiled, and TCRdb retains in-frame clones only, with some absent. The sample yields approximately 700,000 clones, 73% seen once. Sequences were obtained from memory CD4+ T cells sorted from blood. The receptors were gathered from a woman in her twenties or thirties in good health. Both conserved end residues are part of each CDR3. Each record gives: D gene, V gene, J gene, clone size, CDR3 protein, CDR3 DNA. D genes are given only for firm matches. Clone size is stated in some rows and not others, as once, few, many or a class when expanded.

TRBD2	TRBV9	TRBJ2-1	-	CASSVRTGGSVYNEQFF	TGTGCCAGCAGCGTCAGGACGGGCGGGAGCGTATACAATGAGCAGTTCTTC
-	TRBV7-9	TRBJ1-2	-	CASSQAGRENYGYTF	TGTGCCAGCAGTCAAGCGGGTAGAGAAAACTATGGCTACACCTTC
TRBD1	TRBV4-2	TRBJ2-6	once	CASSQNGQGISGANVLTF	TGTGCCAGCAGCCAGAACGGACAGGGAATCTCTGGGGCCAACGTCCTGACTTTC
TRBD2	TRBV7-2	TRBJ2-7	-	CASSLGLGSGRPYEQYF	TGTGCCAGCAGCTTAGGGCTCGGGAGCGGGAGGCCTTACGAGCAGTACTTC
-	TRBV5-1	TRBJ1-5	few	CASSWGSGDQPQHF	TGCGCCAGCAGCTGGGGAAGTGGGGATCAGCCCCAGCATTTT
-	TRBV5-1	TRBJ2-5	-	CASSLVPGVQETQYF	TGCGCCAGCAGCTTGGTACCAGGGGTCCAAGAGACCCAGTACTTC
-	TRBV5-1	TRBJ2-7	-	CASSLQGKGYEQYF	TGCGCCAGCAGCCTACAGGGAAAGGGCTACGAGCAGTACTTC
-	TRBV28	TRBJ2-7	once	CASSPTHTLKQYF	TGTGCCAGCAGTCCGACTCACACGCTGAAGCAGTACTTC
-	TRBV10-1	TRBJ1-1	-	CARKQGCDTEAFF	TGCGCCAGGAAACAGGGATGCGACACTGAAGCTTTCTTT
TRBD2	TRBV10-2	TRBJ2-1	-	CASSKSGTHNEQFF	TGCGCCAGCAGTAAAAGCGGGACTCACAATGAGCAGTTCTTC
-	TRBV7-8	TRBJ2-2	-	CASSRYGNTGELFF	TGTGCCAGCAGCCGTTACGGGAACACCGGGGAGCTGTTTTTT
TRBD1	TRBV29-1	TRBJ2-7	-	CSVGDRLGEQYF	TGCAGCGTTGGGGACAGACTCGGGGAGCAGTACTTC
TRBD1	TRBV7-9	TRBJ1-4	-	CASRWQGAGELFF	TGTGCCAGTCGTTGGCAGGGGGCAGGAGAACTGTTTTTT
TRBD1	TRBV27	TRBJ1-5	-	CASSPGPGTGMNQPQHF	TGTGCCAGCAGTCCAGGCCCAGGGACAGGGATGAATCAGCCCCAGCATTTT
TRBD1	TRBV4-2	TRBJ1-2	-	CASSPYNAGQGYGYTF	TGTGCCAGCAGCCCCTACAACGCCGGACAGGGATATGGCTACACCTTC
-	TRBV6-1	TRBJ2-3	-	CASSALTGYTSTDTQYF	TGTGCCAGCAGTGCCTTAACAGGGTATACTAGCACAGATACGCAGTATTTT
TRBD1	TRBV5-1	TRBJ1-4	once	CASSLQGRKLFF	TGCGCCAGCAGCTTACAGGGGAGGAAACTGTTTTTT
-	TRBV11-2	TRBJ2-3	-	CASSLVAREDTQYF	TGTGCCAGCAGCTTAGTCGCCAGGGAGGATACGCAGTATTTT
-	TRBV18	TRBJ2-7	-	CASSPGVTYEQYF	TGTGCCAGCTCACCCGGGGTTACCTACGAGCAGTACTTC
-	TRBV9	TRBJ2-2	-	CASSPRVAGRTNTGELFF	TGTGCCAGCAGCCCCCGCGTGGCAGGGCGAACGAACACCGGGGAGCTGTTTTTT
-	TRBV4-2	TRBJ1-1	-	CASSQGGLSPETEAFF	TGTGCCAGCAGCCAAGGGGGCTTATCACCAGAGACTGAAGCTTTCTTT
-	TRBV5-1	TRBJ1-1	-	CASSFIDSGNTEAFF	TGCGCCAGCAGCTTCATCGACAGCGGGAACACTGAAGCTTTCTTT
TRBD2	TRBV27	TRBJ2-1	-	CASRNRGGANEQFF	TGTGCCAGCAGGAATCGGGGGGGGGCGAATGAGCAGTTCTTC
-	TRBV6-1	TRBJ2-1	few	CASSLTGTSNEQFF	TGTGCCAGCAGTCTTACCGGGACTTCCAATGAGCAGTTCTTC
TRBD1	TRBV2	TRBJ2-7	-	CASNKQGSSYEQYF	TGTGCCAGCAACAAACAGGGGAGCTCCTACGAGCAGTACTTC
-	TRBV7-8	TRBJ2-3	many	CASSLEVNSAVTQYF	TGTGCCAGCAGCTTAGAAGTAAATAGCGCAGTAACGCAGTATTTT
-	TRBV4-1	TRBJ2-5	-	CASSQEAAPGETQYF	TGCGCCAGCAGCCAAGAAGCAGCACCTGGGGAGACCCAGTACTTC
TRBD2	TRBV7-9	TRBJ2-1	few	CASSSHPVSGWNNEQFF	TGTGCCAGCAGCTCGCACCCAGTTAGCGGGTGGAACAATGAGCAGTTCTTC
-	TRBV18	TRBJ1-5	few	CASSPPSVSNQPQHF	TGTGCCAGCTCACCACCGTCGGTTAGCAATCAGCCCCAGCATTTT
-	TRBV6-1	TRBJ1-4	-	CAIRYNEKLFF	TGTGCCATCCGGTATAATGAAAAACTGTTTTTT
-	TRBV19	TRBJ2-5	-	CASSLTGETQYF	TGTGCCAGCTCCCTGACGGGAGAGACCCAGTACTTC
-	TRBV28	TRBJ1-2	-	CASSFIGSGYTF	TGTGCCAGCAGTTTCATCGGGAGTGGCTACACCTTC
TRBD2	TRBV30	TRBJ2-1	-	CAWSVRGLPFF	TGTGCCTGGAGTGTACGGGGACTACCCTTCTTC
TRBD1	TRBV9	TRBJ1-2	-	CASSVRGRGYTF	TGTGCCAGCAGCGTAAGGGGGCGAGGCTACACCTTC
-	TRBV7-9	TRBJ1-4	-	CASSSGQLATNEKLFF	TGTGCCAGCAGCTCGGGGCAGCTCGCAACTAATGAAAAACTGTTTTTT
TRBD2	TRBV27	TRBJ2-2	-	CASSLSSGRHGGGLFF	TGTGCCAGCAGTTTATCAAGCGGGAGGCACGGGGGGGGGCTGTTTTTT
-	TRBV29-1	TRBJ2-1	-	CTFLNPVNNNEQFF	TGCACCTTCCTAAACCCGGTTAATAACAATGAGCAGTTCTTC
-	TRBV5-4	TRBJ2-5	-	CASSLGGYQQETQYF	TGTGCCAGCAGCTTGGGAGGTTACCAGCAGGAGACCCAGTACTTC
-	TRBV5-4	TRBJ2-7	many	CASSPFDREAEQYF	TGTGCCAGCAGCCCATTCGACAGGGAGGCCGAGCAGTACTTC
-	TRBV6-6	TRBJ2-3	-	CASSYGPGSDTQYF	TGTGCCAGCAGTTACGGCCCAGGGTCTGATACGCAGTATTTT